A selection of T cell receptor beta chains follows, all from one sample in a study of blood T cell repertoires in COVID-19. Sequenced by immunoSEQ multiplex PCR; TCRdb stores in-frame clones only, minus some. The data contain tens of thousands of clones, about 86% of them seen just once; the ten biggest clones take up about 4.4%. The specimen was peripheral blood. The source of these receptors is a woman in her sixties with acute or convalescent COVID-19. CDR3s include the opening cysteine and the closing phenylalanine or tryptophan. The D gene is left open where the match is weak.

j_call d_call v_call cdr3_aa
TRBJ1-3 NA TRBV5-1 CASSFFEESSGNTIYF
TRBJ2-7 TRBD2 TRBV10-1 CASRLTSGSSYEQYF
TRBJ2-2 TRBD1 TRBV4-1 CASSQGDSRGGELFF
TRBJ2-1 NA TRBV7-3 CASSLRGTTRTNEQFF
TRBJ1-1 NA TRBV19 CASSLGGNTEAFF
TRBJ1-5 NA TRBV6-2/TRBV6-3 CASSLWADSNQPQHF
TRBJ2-3 NA TRBV5-6 CASSLDGGRDTQYF
TRBJ1-2 TRBD1 TRBV6-5 CASSYGTEYYGYTF
TRBJ2-1 TRBD1 TRBV5-1 CASSLYGTGANEQFF
TRBJ1-5 TRBD1 TRBV11-2 CASSLGWTGGQPQHF
TRBJ1-2 NA TRBV6-6 CASRRDTAGGYTF
TRBJ1-1 NA TRBV2 CASSEGGMNTEAFF
TRBJ1-1 NA TRBV2 CASSLYTEAFF
TRBJ2-1 TRBD2 TRBV5-1 CASRSDGGTYNEQFF
TRBJ2-7 TRBD1 TRBV27 CASSSTSGTALSYEQYF
TRBJ2-7 NA TRBV6-5 CASSLNPHEQYF
TRBJ2-3 NA TRBV7-2 CASSLAVGSGGTDTQYF
TRBJ1-2 TRBD1 TRBV12-3/TRBV12-4 CASSLGQGVGYTF
TRBJ2-2 TRBD2 TRBV11-2 CASSLATSGTNTGELFF
TRBJ1-5 NA TRBV6-5 CASGVDSSQPQHF
TRBJ1-5 NA TRBV6-1 CASSDSPGHQPQHF
TRBJ1-1 NA TRBV3-1/TRBV3-2 CASSQNRMNTEAFF
TRBJ2-1 TRBD1 TRBV6-6 CASSYSGQGAINEQFF
TRBJ1-1 NA TRBV29-1 CSVEQGRAEAFF
TRBJ2-5 NA TRBV7-9 CASSLEGGLTQYF
TRBJ2-7 TRBD1 TRBV5-1 CASSLTGVSSYEQYF
TRBJ2-2 NA TRBV9 CASSVDLPGPGNTGELFF
TRBJ1-1 NA TRBV30 CAWSRQRNTEAFF
TRBJ1-2 TRBD1 TRBV6-5 CATLSRDRSNYGYTF
TRBJ2-3 TRBD2 TRBV29-1 CSVRTSGGAADTQYF
TRBJ2-2 NA TRBV24-1 CATSDADRNTGELFF
TRBJ1-1 TRBD1 TRBV2 CASKGQLADTEAFF
TRBJ1-5 NA TRBV6-5 CASSPVLSNQPQHF
TRBJ1-2 NA TRBV5-6 CASSTGQSVYGYTF
TRBJ1-2 NA TRBV7-9 CASNGESYGYTF
TRBJ2-2 TRBD1 TRBV5-1 CASSRQGVDTGELFF
TRBJ1-2 TRBD1 TRBV6-5 CASEGTGAGYGYTF
TRBJ2-7 NA TRBV5-1 CASSFGGTGSYEQYF
TRBJ2-7 TRBD1 TRBV5-1 CASSFGQGRYEQYF
TRBJ2-3 NA TRBV30 CAWSRKGLTDTQYF
TRBJ2-3 NA TRBV3-1/TRBV3-2 CASRWGEGTDTQYF
TRBJ2-2 NA TRBV12-2 CASRLGGGSGTGELFF
TRBJ2-6 TRBD1 TRBV18 CASFDPRVGGIGANVLTF
TRBJ1-2 NA TRBV5-1 CASSSQGTANYGYTF
TRBJ1-6 TRBD1 TRBV18 CASSPQGLTGTGRTPLHF
TRBJ1-2 TRBD1 TRBV20-1 CSASRDRYYGYTF